The clone carrying this T cell receptor (beta chain) was seen a handful of times. As yet, its antigen is unknown. The sample belongs to a study of blood T cells in healthy people across ages. Whole-study context: T cells yielded about one barcoded beta molecule per two cells through template switching.

The germline V gene has CDR1 MNHEY and CDR2 SMNVEV (reference sequence). The CDR3 contains 13 residues. Trimming stripped 6 bases from V and 10 bases from J, with 16 bases between. The authors ran a second PCR of about 6 to 11 cycles using a sample-barcoded 5' primer and a J-beta primer mix. In TCRdb, the 5' RACE reads were re-called with MiXCR into one record per CDR3 protein. Here the sample spans more than 1,400,000 distinct CDR3 sequences, 42% being singletons. Study conclusions and caveats: Age showed a roughly linear inverse relationship with TCR beta diversity per million T cells. Calculation of diversity from one million T cells yielded estimates considered to be underestimates.

Sequenced input: blood. This sequence joins TRBV27 and TRBJ2-1; TRBD2 is a possible D gene (6 bases). The clonotype originates from a woman aged 18-29 years in good health. CDR3 in DNA: TGTGCCAGCAGGATTTTAGCGGAAACCGAGCAGTTCTTC. This sequence encodes CASRILAETEQFF.